This T cell receptor (beta chain) was obtained from a study of CD8 T cells in ankylosing spondylitis. Study-wide findings and caveats: Disease-linked clones bore a CD8+ phenotype and were relatively rare in peripheral blood. Characteristic, it appeared, of ankylosing spondylitis blood was a TCR beta motif of roughly eight highly homologous variants. Some motif variants had been reported before (in reactive arthritis synovial fluid and blood). Researchers reportedly found disease-linked clones significantly enriched in matched ankylosing spondylitis synovial fluid.

Quantitative 5'-RACE was performed with molecular barcodes, and it yielded the TCR beta libraries. In TCRdb, the 5' RACE reads were re-called with MiXCR into one record per CDR3 protein. The profile shows about 800,000 distinct CDR3 sequences, about 11% of them singletons. This clonotype was found a few times. Its antigen is as yet unknown. The sequencing input was blood, either unsorted or a sorted T cell fraction (not recorded which). The receptor was isolated from a male donor with ankylosing spondylitis.

CDR3 nucleotides: TGCGCCAGCAGCTTGGCTCCGGGACTCGGTGGCTACGAGCAGTACTTC. This encodes CASSLAPGLGGYEQYF. V usage is TRBV5-1 and J usage is TRBJ2-7; TRBD2 might be the D (6 bases). V lost 0 bases and J 3 bases, leaving 16 bases between the germline ends. CDR3 length: 16 residues. CDR1 is SGHRS and CDR2 is YFSETQ in the germline V gene.